Many counts were recorded for the clone carrying this TCR beta chain. Its antigen is currently unknown. With duration under 3 months, ophthalmopathy was active: Clinical Activity Score at least 3, NOSPECS at least 4. Fresh peripheral blood, more than 9 ml, yielded the PBMCs. The sample originates from a study of T cells in Graves' hyperthyroidism and ophthalmopathy. In the study overall: The authors collected peripheral blood at initial diagnosis, before any treatment. The study, taken as a whole, reports: Blood also carried most thyroid clonotypes expanded above 0.001.

This CDR3 has 17 residues. The germline V and J ends were trimmed by 4 bases and 1 base, with 17 bases remaining between them. Germline assignment: CDR1 SGHVS and CDR2 FQNEAQ. RNA transcripts yielded amplified TCR beta CDR3 regions. Using the HTBI primer set, a first-round RT-PCR was run on the TCR CDR3. TCRdb re-called the multiplex PCR reads with MiXCR, one entry per CDR3 protein. The sample shows approximately 400,000 distinct CDR3 sequences, approximately 17% of them seen only once. This TCR derives from a man in his late teens or twenties with Graves' ophthalmopathy. The chain joins TRBV7-8 to TRBJ1-5; TRBD1 is a possible D gene (5 bases). Sequencing was carried out using blood. Written as DNA, the CDR3 is TGTGCCAGCAGCTGGGGGGGGAGGGGCGGGAGCAATCAGCCCCAGCATTTT. Translating it yields CASSWGGRGGSNQPQHF.